The next 21 T cell receptor beta chains were all read from a single sample in a study of blood T cell repertoires in COVID-19. Produced via immunoSEQ multiplex PCR; TCRdb's table is partial and in-frame only. The profile covers 90,000 or so clones, with about 76% appearing a single time and about 24% taken by the ten largest. The sequenced sample was peripheral blood. The receptors stem from a human donor in a cohort sampled during active COVID-19.

The chain uses TRBV12-3 or TRBV12-4 and TRBJ2-7, with D perhaps matching TRBD1 (6 bases). The CDR3 has 13 residues. V lost 7 bases and J 3 bases, leaving 13 bases between the germline ends. In DNA, the CDR3 is TGTGCCAGCAAAATAGGGACACACTACGAGCAGTACTTC. Its protein product is CASKIGTHYEQYF.

This chain joins TRBV6-2 or TRBV6-3 and TRBJ1-2; TRBD1 matches 12 bases. V was clipped by 1 base and J by 5 bases; unmatched bases: 11. Looked up from germline, CDR1 is MNHEY and CDR2 is SVGEGT. The CDR3 totals 18 residues. CDR3 sequence reads: CASSYYPGQGAIRYGYTF. The CDR3 DNA reads TGTGCCAGCAGTTACTATCCGGGACAGGGGGCGATCCGGTATGGCTACACCTTC.

The chain couples TRBV5-8 to TRBJ2-5, with 12 positions matching TRBD2. Germline V gene lookup returns CDR1 SGHTS and CDR2 YDEGEE. CDR3 size: 16 residues. With V trimmed by 10 bases and J by 2 bases, 12 bases remained unmatched. CDR3 in amino acids: CAGGGTGTSGQETQYF. CDR3 coding DNA: TGTGCCGGAGGCGGGACCGGGACTAGCGGGCAAGAGACCCAGTACTTC.

This clone was picked up many times. The V call is TRBV2, the J call TRBJ2-5; D uncertain. From germline, CDR1 is SNHLY and CDR2 FYNNEI. The germline V and J ends were trimmed by 6 bases and 0 bases, with 11 bases remaining between them. The CDR3 consists of 14 residues. The chain's CDR3 is CASRITSYQETQYF. The CDR3 DNA reads TGTGCCAGCAGGATTACATCGTACCAAGAGACCCAGTACTTC.

The chain couples TRBV15 to TRBJ2-5; tentative D call: TRBD1 (5 bases). V was shortened by 8 bases and J by 2 bases, with 12 bases between the two germline ends. CDR1 and CDR2 (germline): LNHNV, YYDKDF (reference sequence). The CDR3 runs to 13 residues. Here the CDR3 DNA reads TGTGCCACCTCGACAGAACTACAAGAGACCCAGTACTTC. It yields the protein CATSTELQETQYF.

The V and J genes are TRBV3-1 (or the pseudogene TRBV3-2) and TRBJ2-1; D gene uncertain. CDR1 LGHDT and CDR2 YNNKEL come from the germline V gene (reference sequence). CDR3 length equals 14 residues. V lost 4 bases, J lost 1 base, and 8 bases lay in between. The CDR3 loop is CASSRDWSYNEQFF. CDR3 coding DNA: TGTGCCAGCAGCCGCGACTGGTCCTACAATGAGCAGTTCTTC.

The chain has TRBV14 and TRBJ2-5; unclear D gene. The CDR3 is made up of 13 amino acids. The V and J ends lost 4 bases and 0 bases respectively, with 6 bases between them. CDR1 is SGHDN and CDR2 is FVKESK in the germline V gene. The CDR3 loop is CASSRAYQETQYF. The CDR3 DNA is TGTGCCAGCAGCCGGGCATACCAAGAGACCCAGTACTTC.

The chain carries TRBV5-1 and TRBJ2-2; 8 nucleotides match TRBD2. V gave up 2 bases and J gave up 0 bases; unmatched junction bases: 3. The CDR3 runs 16 residues. Germline CDR1 reads SGHRS; CDR2 reads YFSETQ. Written as DNA, the CDR3 is TGCGCCAGCAGCTTAAGGGGACTAGCGAACACCGGGGAGCTGTTTTTT. It is translated as CASSLRGLANTGELFF.

The gene calls are TRBV7-9 and TRBJ2-3; possible D gene TRBD1, 5 bases. This CDR3 is 13 amino acids long. The ends were cut back, 1 base at V and 7 bases at J, with 9 bases in the middle. The germline CDR1 and CDR2 sequences are SEHNR and FQNEAQ (reference sequence). The chain's CDR3 is CASSLGQGYTQYF. CDR3 DNA sequence: TGTGCCAGCAGCTTAGGCCAGGGATATACGCAGTATTTT.

V usage is TRBV7-9 and J usage is TRBJ2-2; D remains ambiguous. Trimming took 3 bases from V and 3 from J, leaving 17 bases between them. Germline V gives CDR1 SEHNR, CDR2 FQNEAQ (reference sequence). The CDR3 sequence is 17 residues long. The DNA for the CDR3 is TGTGCCAGCAGCTTTCCCCTTTTACACAGAGACACCGGGGAGCTGTTTTTT. Its protein product is CASSFPLLHRDTGELFF.

The V and J genes are TRBV5-1 and TRBJ2-1; 7 positions match TRBD2. Germline CDR1 and CDR2: SGHRS and YFSETQ. V trimming: 2 bases; J trimming: 5 bases; junction bases outside the gene matches: 4. The CDR3 is 14 amino acids. The CDR3 nucleotides are TGCGCCAGCAGCTTCCGGACTAGGGACAATGAGCAGTTCTTC. Translation: CASSFRTRDNEQFF.

This clone is a singleton in its sample. The genes are TRBV2 and TRBJ1-5; 9 nucleotides agree with TRBD1. Germline trimming cut 6 bases from V and 6 bases from J; bases unmatched to any gene: 6. CDR3 length equals 14 residues. The germline CDR1 and CDR2 sequences are SNHLY and FYNNEI. Written as DNA, the CDR3 is TGTGCCAGCAGCGCCACAGGGGGCGGTCAGCCCCAGCATTTT. Its protein is CASSATGGGQPQHF.

CDR3 sequence: CASSPDSSNQPQHF. DNA of the CDR3: TGCGCCAGCAGCCCGGACAGTAGCAATCAGCCCCAGCATTTT. The rearrangement joins TRBV5-1 to TRBJ1-5, with a possible D match to TRBD1 (6 bases). Trimming shortened V by 4 bases and J by 0 bases, and 8 bases separated the two germline ends. The length of the CDR3 is 14 residues. CDR1 is SGHRS and CDR2 is YFSETQ in the germline V gene.

The chain joins TRBV24-1 to TRBJ2-7, with TRBD1 matching 11 bases. With V trimmed by 9 bases and J by 3 bases, 3 bases remained unmatched. The germline gives CDR1 KGHDR, CDR2 SFDVKD. The CDR3 is made up of 13 amino acids. The CDR3 DNA reads as TGTGCCACCTCCGGGACAGGGGGCTACGAGCAGTACTTC. Residues: CATSGTGGYEQYF.

The chain couples TRBV15 to TRBJ2-7; 7 bases are shared with TRBD2. V lost 6 bases to trimming and J lost 2 bases; unmatched junction nucleotides: 16. Looked up from germline, CDR1 is LNHNV and CDR2 is YYDKDF (reference sequence). The CDR3 spans 17 residues. In DNA form, the CDR3 reads TGTGCCACCAGTAAAACCCGGCGGGGGATACATACCTACGAGCAGTACTTC. This sequence encodes CATSKTRRGIHTYEQYF.

The chain links TRBV4-3 to TRBJ2-1; 14 nucleotides match TRBD2. This CDR3 has 16 residues. V was pared by 5 bases and J by 7 bases, with 7 bases of the junction left unmatched. Germline CDR1 LGHNA, CDR2 YSLEER. CDR3 DNA: TGCGCCAGCAGCTTAGGGACTAGCGGGAGTTGGAATGAGCAGTTCTTC. Translating it yields CASSLGTSGSWNEQFF.

The J gene is TRBJ1-4, the V gene TRBV3-1 (or the pseudogene TRBV3-2); 7 bases align to TRBD1. The trim removed 4 bases at V and 0 bases at J, leaving 8 bases unmatched. CDR3 length: 17 amino acids. The germline gives CDR1 LGHDT, CDR2 YNNKEL (reference sequence). CDR3 DNA sequence: TGTGCCAGCAGCCGCAGCCAAGGGACAGCAACTAATGAAAAACTGTTTTTT. Its translation is CASSRSQGTATNEKLFF.

The J gene is TRBJ1-3, the V gene TRBV18; D not resolved. Trimming cost V 3 bases and J 0 bases, with 9 bases left between them. The germline V gene encodes CDR1 KGHSH and CDR2 LQKENI. The CDR3 spans 15 residues. The DNA of the CDR3 is TGTGCCAGCTCACCCTCGCGAAGCTCTGGAAACACCATATATTTT. Encoded protein: CASSPSRSSGNTIYF.

The chain couples TRBV21-1 to TRBJ1-2. TRBV21-1 is reported as a pseudogene. There are 17 residues in the CDR3. The CDR3 reads CASSEGWGEQSNYGYTF. CDR3 nucleotide sequence: TGTGCCAGCAGCGAGGGATGGGGGGAGCAATCTAACTATGGCTACACCTTC.

The gene calls are TRBV9 and TRBJ1-2; tentatively, D is TRBD1 (5 bases). The germline V gene encodes CDR1 SGDLS and CDR2 YYNGEE. V gave up 0 bases and J gave up 3 bases, with 15 bases separating them. The CDR3 is 16 residues long. Here the CDR3 DNA reads TGTGCCAGCAGCGTAGCTGGCGGGGCCGACGACTATGGCTACACCTTC. It encodes CASSVAGGADDYGYTF.

This chain connects TRBV19 to TRBJ2-4, with 15 bases lining up with TRBD2. V lost 3 bases, J lost 1 base, and 7 bases stayed unmatched. The CDR3 is 19 amino acids. CDR1 and CDR2 from the germline V gene are LNHDA and SQIVND (reference sequence). In DNA form, the CDR3 reads TGTGCCAGTAGTATCCGGACTAGCGGGAGGGCCGGGGCCAAAAACATTCAGTACTTC. This encodes CASSIRTSGRAGAKNIQYF.